This entry concerns a single TCR beta chain. This clonotype came up a few times. Its antigen specificity is not known. Base qualities are missing; no much larger clone stands one base away. Systemically healthy Caucasian individuals from Russia, approximately 39 in total and aged roughly 6 to 95 years, were included as donors. Around 10 milliliters of peripheral blood were collected from each donor into EDTA-treated Vacutainer tubes. PBMCs were isolated by Ficoll-Paque density-gradient centrifugation, with at least 6 million obtained per sample. Total RNA was extracted from PBMCs with Trizol reagent, with at least 6 micrograms obtained per sample. Naive CD45RAhigh/CD27high T cell percentages were measured by flow cytometry on a PBMC aliquot from every donor. The data derive from a study of blood T cells in healthy people across ages (dated by TCRdb to 2014 to 2015). About the full investigation: In model experiments, template switching captured roughly one uniquely barcoded TCR beta cDNA molecule for every two T cells. The study measured age-related changes in TCR beta repertoire diversity using deep sequencing normalized with unique cDNA molecular identifiers. Donors of different ages were randomly distributed across sequencing lanes to avoid experimental bias. Using the same blood draw, the study looked at two additional independent replicas of 1 million unique cDNA reads for two donors, one aged 18 to 29 and the other aged 80 or older. Four age groups were formed from the donors: young (average approximately 16 years), middle-aged (around 39), aged (about 68) and long-lived (about 80). What the authors observed across the whole study: As age increased, observed TCR beta diversity per million T cells dropped in a roughly linear way, and a significant reduction was already evident by age around 41. Bulk unsorted PBMC profiling prevented conclusive comparison of naive and antigen-experienced compartments. Compared with the aged group, more naive CD4+ T cells, fewer expanded clones and increased TCR diversity were shown by the long-lived group, suggesting age selection. Observed TCR beta diversity correlated strongly with the percentage of naive T cells measured by flow cytometry. Because donor CMV infection status was unknown, age-related changes in expanded clonotypes were potentially confounded. Estimates of total diversity based on one million sequenced T cells were regarded as lower bounds and as underestimates.

Its CDR3 holds 14 amino acids, cysteine through phenylalanine. Only the CDR3 DNA stays, 42 bases, in frame from base 1. V and J lose 3 bases and 1 base, and a span of 10 bases separates them. The germline V gene encodes CDR1 MNHEY and CDR2 SMNVEV (reference sequence). Library prep was done by 5' RACE. The sample was run on an Illumina HiSeq 2500. A second roughly 7 to 12 cycle PCR used a sample-barcoded 5' primer and a J-beta primer mix. Each TCR beta cDNA molecule received a unique molecular identifier from a template-switch 5' adaptor carrying 12 random nucleotides. At least 2.5 million CDR3-containing paired-end reads were obtained from each sample. First-strand cDNA was synthesized from all RNA with the Mint cDNA synthesis kit, primed by a TRBC-specific oligonucleotide. After uracil-DNA glycosylase treatment, a first 18-cycle PCR used universal primers M1SS and BC2_uni_R on all cDNA. The original methods were these. For normalization, 1 million high-quality reads, each with a distinct molecular identifier, were randomly selected from each sample. Instead of being binned into consensus sequences, reads with shared molecular identifiers were discarded. CDR3 identification, clonotype clustering and error correction used MiTCR with a Q25 quality threshold and the strictest error-elimination algorithm. A nonparametric unseen species model with Euler transformation was used to estimate lower-bound total TCR beta diversity. The public reads were reanalyzed by TCRdb: fastp trimming at Q25, MiXCR alignment, in-frame beta chains only. When rows share a CDR3 protein, they turn into one entry using the most common DNA and genes. The authors' filters were not applied to this entry. This sample has 910,000 or so distinct CDR3 sequences in its table, and 51% of those were observed once. The ten largest make up about a fifth of the sample.

The chain is assembled from TRBV27 and TRBJ2-7, and the D gene may be TRBD2, 5 bases matching. The TCR sequence derives from a woman aged 55-70 years in good health. Sequencing was carried out using blood. The nucleotide sequence reads as follows: TGTGCCAGCAGTTTTAGCGCCAGTTCCTACGAGCAGTACTTC. This yields the protein CASSFSASSYEQYF.